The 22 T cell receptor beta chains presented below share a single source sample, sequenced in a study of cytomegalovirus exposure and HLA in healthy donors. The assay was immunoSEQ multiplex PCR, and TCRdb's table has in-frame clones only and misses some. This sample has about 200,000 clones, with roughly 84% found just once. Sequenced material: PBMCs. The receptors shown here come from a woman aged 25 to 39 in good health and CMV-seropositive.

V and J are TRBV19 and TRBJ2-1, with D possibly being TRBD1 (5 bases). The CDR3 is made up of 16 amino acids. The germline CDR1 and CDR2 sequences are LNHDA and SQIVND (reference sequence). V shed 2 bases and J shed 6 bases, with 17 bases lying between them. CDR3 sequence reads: CASSILAGSATNEQFF. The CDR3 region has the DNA TGTGCCAGTAGTATACTTGCAGGGTCTGCGACCAATGAGCAGTTCTTC. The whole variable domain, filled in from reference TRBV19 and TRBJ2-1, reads DGGITQSPKYLFRKEGQNVTLSCEQNLNHDAMYWYRQDPGQGLRLIYYSQIVNDFQKGDIAEGYSVSREKKESFPLTVTSAQKNPTAFYLCASSILAGSATNEQFFGPGTRLTVL.

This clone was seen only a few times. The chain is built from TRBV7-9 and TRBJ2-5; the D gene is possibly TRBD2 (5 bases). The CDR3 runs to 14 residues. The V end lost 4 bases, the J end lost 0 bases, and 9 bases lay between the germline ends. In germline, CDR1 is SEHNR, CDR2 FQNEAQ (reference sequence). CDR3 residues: CASSSRDYQETQYF. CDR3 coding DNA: TGTGCCAGCAGCTCCCGGGATTACCAAGAGACCCAGTACTTC.

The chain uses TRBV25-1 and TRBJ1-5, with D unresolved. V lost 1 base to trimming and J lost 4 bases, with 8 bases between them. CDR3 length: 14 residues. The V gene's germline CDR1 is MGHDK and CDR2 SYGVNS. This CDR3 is CASSEFETNQPQHF. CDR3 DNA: TGTGCCAGCAGTGAATTTGAAACTAATCAGCCCCAGCATTTT.

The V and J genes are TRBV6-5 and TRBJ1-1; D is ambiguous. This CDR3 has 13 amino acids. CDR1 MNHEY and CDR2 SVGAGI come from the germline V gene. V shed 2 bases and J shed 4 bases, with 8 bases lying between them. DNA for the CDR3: TGTGCCAGCAGTTACGGCAGGTCCACTGAAGCTTTCTTT. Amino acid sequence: CASSYGRSTEAFF.

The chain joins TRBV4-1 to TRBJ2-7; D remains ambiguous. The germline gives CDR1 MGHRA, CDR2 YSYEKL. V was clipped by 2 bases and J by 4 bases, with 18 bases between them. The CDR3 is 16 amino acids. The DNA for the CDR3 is TGCGCCAGCAGCCAACATACGACGCAGGTGTCGTACGAGCAGTACTTC. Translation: CASSQHTTQVSYEQYF.

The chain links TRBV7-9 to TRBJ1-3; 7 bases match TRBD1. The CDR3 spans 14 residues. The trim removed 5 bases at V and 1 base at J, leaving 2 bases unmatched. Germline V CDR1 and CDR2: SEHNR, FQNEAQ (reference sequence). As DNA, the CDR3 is TGTGCCAGCAGCACAGGGGTTTCTGGAAACACCATATATTTT. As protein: CASSTGVSGNTIYF.

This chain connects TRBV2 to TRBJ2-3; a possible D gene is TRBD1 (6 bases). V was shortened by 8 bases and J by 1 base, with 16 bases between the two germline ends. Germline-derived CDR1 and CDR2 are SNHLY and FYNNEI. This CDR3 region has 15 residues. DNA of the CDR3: TGTGCCAGCCGCAGGGACACATCTCGCACAGATACGCAGTATTTT. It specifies CASRRDTSRTDTQYF. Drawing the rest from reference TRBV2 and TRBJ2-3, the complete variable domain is EPEVTQTPSHQVTQMGQEVILRCVPISNHLYFYWYRQILGQKVEFLVSFYNNEISEKSEIFDDQFSVERPDGSNFTLKIRSTKLEDSAMYFCASRRDTSRTDTQYFGPGTRLTVL.

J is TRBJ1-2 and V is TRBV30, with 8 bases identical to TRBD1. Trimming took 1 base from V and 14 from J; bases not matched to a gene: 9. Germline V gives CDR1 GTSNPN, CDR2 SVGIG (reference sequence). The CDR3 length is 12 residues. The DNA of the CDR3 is TGTGCCTGGAGTGAAACAGGGGGGGCTCATACCTTC. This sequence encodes CAWSETGGAHTF.

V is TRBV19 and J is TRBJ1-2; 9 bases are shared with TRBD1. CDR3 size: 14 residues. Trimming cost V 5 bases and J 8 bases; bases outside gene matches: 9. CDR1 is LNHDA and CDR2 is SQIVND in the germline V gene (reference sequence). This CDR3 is CASSLQGAREGYTF. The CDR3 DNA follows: TGTGCCAGTAGTCTACAGGGGGCAAGGGAGGGCTACACCTTC.

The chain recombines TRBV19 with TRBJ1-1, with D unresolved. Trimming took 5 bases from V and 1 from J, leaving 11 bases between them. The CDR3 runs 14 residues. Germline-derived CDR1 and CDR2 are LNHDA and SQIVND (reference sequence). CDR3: CASSSINRNTEAFF. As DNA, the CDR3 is TGTGCCAGTAGTTCGATAAACAGGAACACTGAAGCTTTCTTT.

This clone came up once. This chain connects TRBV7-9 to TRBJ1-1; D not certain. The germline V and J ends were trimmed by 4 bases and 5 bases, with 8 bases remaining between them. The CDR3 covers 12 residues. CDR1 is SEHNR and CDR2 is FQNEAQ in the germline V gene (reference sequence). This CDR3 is CASSSTGTEAFF. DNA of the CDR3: TGTGCCAGCAGCTCTACCGGGACTGAAGCTTTCTTT.

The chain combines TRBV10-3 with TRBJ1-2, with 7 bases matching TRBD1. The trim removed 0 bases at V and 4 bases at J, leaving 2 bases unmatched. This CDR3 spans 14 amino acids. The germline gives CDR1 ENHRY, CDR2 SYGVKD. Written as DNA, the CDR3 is TGTGCCATCAGTGAGTCAGGGGGCGTCTATGGCTACACCTTC. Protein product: CAISESGGVYGYTF.

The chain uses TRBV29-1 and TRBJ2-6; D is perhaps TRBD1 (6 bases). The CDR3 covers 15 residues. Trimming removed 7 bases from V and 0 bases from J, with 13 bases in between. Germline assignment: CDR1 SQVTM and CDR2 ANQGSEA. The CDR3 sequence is CSARDTRSGANVLTF. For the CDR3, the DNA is TGCAGCGCGAGGGACACTCGCTCTGGGGCCAACGTCCTGACTTTC.

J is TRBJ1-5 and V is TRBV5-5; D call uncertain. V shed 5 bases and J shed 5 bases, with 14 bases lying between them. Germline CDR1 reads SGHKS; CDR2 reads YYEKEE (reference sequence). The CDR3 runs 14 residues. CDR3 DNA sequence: TGTGCCAGCAGTTCGCAAACTGGTGATCAGCCCCAGCATTTT. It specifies CASSSQTGDQPQHF.

CDR3 DNA: TGCGCCAGCAGCTTGGAGGCGGGAGGAGATACCTACGAGCAGTACTTC. Protein: CASSLEAGGDTYEQYF. The chain links TRBV5-1 to TRBJ2-7; 8 bases align to TRBD2. The junction had 7 bases not matched to a gene; V was cut back by 0 bases and J by 2 bases. The CDR3 totals 16 residues. The germline V gene encodes CDR1 SGHRS and CDR2 YFSETQ.

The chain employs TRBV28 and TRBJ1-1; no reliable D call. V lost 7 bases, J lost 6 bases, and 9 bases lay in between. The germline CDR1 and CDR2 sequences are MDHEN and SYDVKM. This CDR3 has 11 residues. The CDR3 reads CASKKLPEAFF. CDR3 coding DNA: TGTGCCAGCAAGAAACTGCCTGAAGCTTTCTTT.

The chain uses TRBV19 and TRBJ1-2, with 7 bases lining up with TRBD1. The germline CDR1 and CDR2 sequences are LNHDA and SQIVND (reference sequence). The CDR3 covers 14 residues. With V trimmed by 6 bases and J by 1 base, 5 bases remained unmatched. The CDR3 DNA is TGTGCCAGTAGGAGACAGGGCTATAACTATGGCTACACCTTC. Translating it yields CASRRQGYNYGYTF.

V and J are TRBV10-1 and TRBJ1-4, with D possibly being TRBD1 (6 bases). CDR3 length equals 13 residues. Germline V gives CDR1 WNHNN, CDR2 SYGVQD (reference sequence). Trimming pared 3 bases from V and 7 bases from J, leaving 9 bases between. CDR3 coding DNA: TGCGCCAGCAGTGAAGGACAGAGTGAAAAACTGTTTTTT. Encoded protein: CASSEGQSEKLFF.

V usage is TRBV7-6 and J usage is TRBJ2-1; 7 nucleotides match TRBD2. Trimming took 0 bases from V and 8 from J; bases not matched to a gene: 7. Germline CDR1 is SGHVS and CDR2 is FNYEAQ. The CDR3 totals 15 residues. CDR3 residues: CASSLALAPRDEQFF. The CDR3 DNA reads TGTGCCAGCAGCTTAGCACTAGCGCCTAGAGATGAGCAGTTCTTC.

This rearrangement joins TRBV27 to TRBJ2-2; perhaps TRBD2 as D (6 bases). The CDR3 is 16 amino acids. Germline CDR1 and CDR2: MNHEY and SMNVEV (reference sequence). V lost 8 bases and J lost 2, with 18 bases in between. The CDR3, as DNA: TGTGCCAGCCGTGCACGGGGACTTCTAAACACCGGGGAGCTGTTTTTT. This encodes CASRARGLLNTGELFF.

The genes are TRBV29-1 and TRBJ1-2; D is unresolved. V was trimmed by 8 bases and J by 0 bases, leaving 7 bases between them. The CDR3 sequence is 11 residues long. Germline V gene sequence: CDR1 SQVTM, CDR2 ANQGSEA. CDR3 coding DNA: TGCAGCCTAGCTGCTAACTATGGCTACACCTTC. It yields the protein CSLAANYGYTF.

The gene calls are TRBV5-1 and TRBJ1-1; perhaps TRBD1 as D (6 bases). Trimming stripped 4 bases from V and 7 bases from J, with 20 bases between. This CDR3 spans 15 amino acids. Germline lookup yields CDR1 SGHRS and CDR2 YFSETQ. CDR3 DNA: TGCGCCAGCAGCCTATATACCGGGACAAGAAATGAAGCTTTCTTT. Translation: CASSLYTGTRNEAFF.